Here is one T cell receptor beta chain with its context. Its antigen is undetermined. This specimen belongs to a study of CD8 T cells in Susac syndrome. Study results and caveats: That the number of individuals in its TCR sequencing and HLA analysis was relatively small was acknowledged by the study.

Trimming stripped 2 bases from V and 1 base from J, with 5 bases between. This CDR3 spans 13 amino acids. CDR1 and CDR2 (germline): SEHNR, FQNEAQ (reference sequence). Sequencing of TCR beta covered CD8+ and CD4+ T cells obtained from blood. TEMRA cells were FACS-enriched, and CD8+ and CD4+ T cells were isolated negatively. An input of about 0.45 to 1 ug of RNA was subjected to reverse transcription using random hexamers. Amplification of TCR beta CDR3 spanned 54 Vbeta and 13 Jbeta via immunoSEQ multiplex PCR. TCRdb fed the immunoSEQ multiplex PCR reads into MiXCR, producing one record per CDR3 protein. Among 110,000 or so distinct CDR3 sequences listed, 90% to 96% were seen once.

This clonotype was sampled from a human donor in good health. The chain carries TRBV7-9 and TRBJ1-1; D ambiguous. The sample was CD4+ T cells from PBMCs. CDR3 loop: CASSLTPNTEAFF. CDR3 coding DNA: TGTGCCAGCAGCTTAACTCCGAACACTGAAGCTTTCTTT. The whole variable domain, remainder taken from reference TRBV7-9 and TRBJ1-1, is DTGVSQNPRHKITKRGQNVTFRCDPISEHNRLYWYRQTLGQGPEFLTYFQNEAQLEKSRLLSDRFSAERPKGSFSTLEIQRTEQGDSAMYLCASSLTPNTEAFFGQGTRLTVV.